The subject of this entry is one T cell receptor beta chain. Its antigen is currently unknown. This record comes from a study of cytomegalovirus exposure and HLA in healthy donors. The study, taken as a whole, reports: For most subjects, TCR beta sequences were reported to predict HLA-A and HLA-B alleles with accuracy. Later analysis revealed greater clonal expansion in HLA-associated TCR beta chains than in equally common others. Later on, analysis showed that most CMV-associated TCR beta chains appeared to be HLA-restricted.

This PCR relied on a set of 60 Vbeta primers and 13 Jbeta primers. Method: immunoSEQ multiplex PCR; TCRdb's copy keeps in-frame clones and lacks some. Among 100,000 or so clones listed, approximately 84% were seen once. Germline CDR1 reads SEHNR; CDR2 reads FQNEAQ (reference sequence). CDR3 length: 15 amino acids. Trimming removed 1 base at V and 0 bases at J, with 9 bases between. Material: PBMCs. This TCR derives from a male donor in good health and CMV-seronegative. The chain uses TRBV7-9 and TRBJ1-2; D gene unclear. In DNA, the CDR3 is TGTGCCAGCAGCTTAGATGGCAGTTCTAACTATGGCTACACCTTC. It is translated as CASSLDGSSNYGYTF. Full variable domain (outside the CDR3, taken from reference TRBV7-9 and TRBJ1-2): DTGVSQNPRHKITKRGQNVTFRCDPISEHNRLYWYRQTLGQGPEFLTYFQNEAQLEKSRLLSDRFSAERPKGSFSTLEIQRTEQGDSAMYLCASSLDGSSNYGYTFGSGTRLTVV.